These T cell receptor beta chains were read from a single sample in a study of regulatory T cells in long-lasting Graves disease. One entry per CDR3 protein, called by TCRdb with MiXCR from the multiplex PCR reads. The sample holds approximately 310,000 distinct CDR3 sequences, approximately 20% seen once. The starting material was peripheral blood mononuclear cells (PBMCs), obtained at new diagnosis, from a patient treated with antithyroid drugs. These receptors were collected from a female donor with Graves disease. The CDR3 runs from the conserved cysteine through the conserved F or W. The D gene is left open where the match is weak. Not every row has a clone size; where given, it reads once, few, many or a size class.

J gene,V gene,D gene,clone size,CDR3 DNA,CDR3 protein
TRBJ2-1,TRBV20-1,NA,NA,TGCAGTGCAAGAGATGCGGAACCATACAATGAGCAGTTCTTC,CSARDAEPYNEQFF
TRBJ2-1,TRBV14,TRBD2,many,TGTGCCAGCAGCCAAGATCCGACTAGCGGGAGGTTCGGTGAGCAGTTCTTC,CASSQDPTSGRFGEQFF
TRBJ2-3,TRBV24-1,NA,NA,TGTGCCACCAGTTCAAGGGATACGCAGTATTTT,CATSSRDTQYF
TRBJ2-5,TRBV20-1,TRBD2,many,TGCAGTGCTACTTCCCCTAGCGGTCCCCAAGAGACCCAGTACTTC,CSATSPSGPQETQYF
TRBJ2-7,TRBV11-2,TRBD1,many,TGTGCCAGCAGTACAGACAGGGGGTCCTACGAGCAGTACTTC,CASSTDRGSYEQYF
TRBJ1-1,TRBV29-1,NA,many,TGCAGCGTTGGGGGGTTGAACACTGAAGCTTTCTTT,CSVGGLNTEAFF
TRBJ2-1,TRBV6-1,NA,NA,TGTGCCAGCAGACAGGGAGACTCCTACAATGAGCAGTTCTTC,CASRQGDSYNEQFF
TRBJ1-1,TRBV10-3,NA,many,TGTGCCATCAGCGACCAGCCCGGGGACACTGAAGCTTTCTTT,CAISDQPGDTEAFF
TRBJ1-3,TRBV10-3,NA,many,TGTGCCATCAGTGGGGCCCCCGGATTAGACATCGGTGGAAACACCATATATTTT,CAISGAPGLDIGGNTIYF
TRBJ2-7,TRBV6-1,NA,few,TGTGCCAGCAGTCCCAGGACCCAAGGGCCCGACGAGCAGTACTTC,CASSPRTQGPDEQYF
TRBJ2-2,TRBV12-3/TRBV12-4,NA,many,TGTGCCAGCAGGACGCCTTTCGGGGAGCTGTTTTTT,CASRTPFGELFF
TRBJ1-4,TRBV7-2,TRBD1,many,TGTGCCAGCAGCTCCCCCCCGGGACAGGGTGGTGAAAAACTGTTTTTT,CASSSPPGQGGEKLFF
TRBJ1-5,TRBV20-1,TRBD1,NA,TGCAGTGCTAGAGCCCCAACAGGGGGAGGCAATCAGCCCCAGCATTTT,CSARAPTGGGNQPQHF
TRBJ2-1,TRBV7-7,TRBD1,many,TGTGCTAGCAGCCCCTACAGGGGCCCTGAGCAGTTCTTC,CASSPYRGPEQFF
TRBJ2-5,TRBV11-3,TRBD2,many,TGTGCCAGCAGCTCATCTATAGCGGGAGGGCCCCAAGAGACCCAGTACTTC,CASSSSIAGGPQETQYF
TRBJ2-7,TRBV20-1,TRBD1,many,TGCAGTGCTAGGAGGACAGGGGGCTACGAGCAGTACTTC,CSARRTGGYEQYF
TRBJ1-3,TRBV7-6,NA,many,TGTGCCAGCAGCTTAATGGGCAGCCTCTACTCTGGAAACACCATATATTTT,CASSLMGSLYSGNTIYF
TRBJ2-3,TRBV19,NA,many,TGTGCCAGTAAGACGCATTACAGCACAGATACGCAGTATTTT,CASKTHYSTDTQYF
TRBJ1-2,TRBV3-1,NA,many,TGTGCCAGCAGCCAGTCGGGGGTACAGGCGAGCGCCTATCGCTACACCTTC,CASSQSGVQASAYRYTF
TRBJ2-6,TRBV7-9,NA,NA,TGTGCCAGCAGCGAGGCTGGGGCCAACGTCCTGACTTTC,CASSEAGANVLTF
TRBJ1-4,TRBV6-1,NA,few,TGTGCCAGCACCAGCCGACGGGAGATTAATGAAAAACTGTTTTTT,CASTSRREINEKLFF
TRBJ2-5,TRBV20-1,NA,few,TGCAGTACATACAGGGGTCGGGGGGAGACCCAGTACTTC,CSTYRGRGETQYF
TRBJ2-3,TRBV12-3/TRBV12-4,NA,many,TGTGCCAGCAGTTTAGCTTCTATGGTCGATACGCAGTATTTT,CASSLASMVDTQYF
TRBJ2-7,TRBV5-1,NA,many,TGCGCCAGCAGCCCGGACACATTCAACTACGAGCAGTACTTC,CASSPDTFNYEQYF
TRBJ2-7,TRBV7-9,NA,many,TGTGCCAGCAGCCTCCTTGCTTCGGGGGAGCAGTACTTC,CASSLLASGEQYF
TRBJ2-5,TRBV5-6,TRBD2,NA,TGTGCCAGCAGCTCACTAGCGGGAGGTTACCAAGAGACCCAGTACTTC,CASSSLAGGYQETQYF
TRBJ2-3,TRBV28,TRBD2,NA,TGTGCCAGCAGTTTCCATGGGGGACTAGTCGCAGATACGCAGTATTTT,CASSFHGGLVADTQYF
TRBJ2-7,TRBV20-1,TRBD1,many,TGCAGTGCTAGAGACAGGGGGCGAACCTACGAGCAGTACTTC,CSARDRGRTYEQYF
TRBJ1-5,TRBV6-5,TRBD1,many,TGTGCCAGCAGTTACAGGGACAGCTTCAATCAGCCCCAGCATTTT,CASSYRDSFNQPQHF
TRBJ2-7,TRBV28,TRBD1,many,TGTGCCAGCAGCATTAGTTGGGTCGTCCGGGACAGGATCTACGAGCAGTACTTC,CASSISWVVRDRIYEQYF
TRBJ1-5,TRBV28,NA,many,TGTGCCAGCAGCCGAATGGGGGGCCAGCCCCAGCATTTT,CASSRMGGQPQHF
TRBJ1-5,TRBV7-2,NA,once,TGTGCCAGCAGACCGTCGGGGGACCTGAATCAGCCCCAGCATTTT,CASRPSGDLNQPQHF
TRBJ2-1,TRBV11-1,NA,many,TGTGCCAGCACCACGGGACATAGCTCCTACAATGAGCAGTTCTTC,CASTTGHSSYNEQFF